Below are 18 T cell receptor beta chains sequenced from a single sample in a study of blood T cell repertoires in COVID-19. Libraries were prepared by immunoSEQ multiplex PCR; TCRdb keeps only in-frame clonotypes and omits some of them. Here the sample spans about 150,000 clones, 75% to 85% being singletons. The sequenced material came from peripheral blood. Receptors originate from a man between 60 and 75 years old with active or convalescent COVID-19.

CDR3 in amino acids: CASSLDRGSGYTF. The DNA for the CDR3 is TGTGCCAGCAGCTTAGACAGGGGATCTGGCTACACCTTC. This chain links TRBV7-9 with TRBJ1-2; 7 bases fit TRBD1. CDR1 SEHNR and CDR2 FQNEAQ come from the germline V gene (reference sequence). This CDR3 has 13 amino acids. V shed 1 base and J 7 bases; nucleotides not matched to a gene: 3.

The chain links TRBV10-3 to TRBJ2-1, with no clear D. Germline V CDR1 and CDR2: ENHRY, SYGVKD. The CDR3 spans 13 residues. V was clipped by 2 bases and J by 5 bases, with 7 bases between them. This CDR3 is CAISEVRDNEQFF. The CDR3 region has the DNA TGTGCCATCAGTGAGGTCCGTGACAATGAGCAGTTCTTC.

This clone was counted a single time. V and J are TRBV11-3 and TRBJ2-7; 7 bases are shared with TRBD1. This CDR3 is built from 13 residues. Looked up from germline, CDR1 is SGHNT and CDR2 is YENEEA. The junction had 5 bases not matched to a gene; V was cut back by 2 bases and J by 7 bases. CDR3 in amino acids: CASSLRQGGEQYF. DNA for the CDR3: TGTGCCAGCAGCTTAAGACAGGGCGGAGAGCAGTACTTC.

This clone was detected only once. V and J are TRBV7-2 and TRBJ2-5; 7 bases align to TRBD1. From germline, CDR1 is SGHTA and CDR2 FQGNSA. The J segment lost 5 bases and the V segment lost 5 bases, leaving 11 bases of the junction unmatched. The CDR3 consists of 15 residues. The CDR3 here is CASSAPTGAGETQYF. CDR3 bases: TGTGCCAGCAGCGCCCCTACAGGGGCTGGGGAGACCCAGTACTTC.

The V and J genes are TRBV10-3 and TRBJ2-3; 16 bases line up with TRBD2. The CDR3 totals 19 residues. The V gene end was trimmed by 8 bases and the J gene end by 0 bases; junction bases not matched to a gene: 11. Germline CDR1 ENHRY, CDR2 SYGVKD. This CDR3 is CAISGTSGRALWSTDTQYF. The CDR3 region has the DNA TGTGCCATCTCCGGGACTAGCGGGAGGGCCCTATGGAGCACAGATACGCAGTATTTT.

The chain links TRBV28 to TRBJ2-2; 11 nucleotides agree with TRBD2. The CDR3 length is 17 residues. Germline CDR1 MDHEN, CDR2 SYDVKM. Trimming cost V 5 bases and J 0 bases; bases outside gene matches: 5. CDR3 sequence: CASSPRTSGSNTGELFF. CDR3 sequence (DNA): TGTGCCAGCAGTCCTAGGACTAGCGGGTCGAACACCGGGGAGCTGTTTTTT.

In this sample, this clone turned up a few times. The V gene is TRBV7-9, the J gene TRBJ1-5; 8 bases are shared with TRBD1. V shed 3 bases, J shed 1 base, and the junction held 5 bases outside the gene matches. Per germline, CDR1 SEHNR and CDR2 FQNEAQ (reference sequence). This CDR3 is 16 amino acids long. The CDR3 DNA follows: TGTGCCAGCAGCTTTAAGGACAGGGAAAGCAATCAGCCCCAGCATTTT. This sequence encodes CASSFKDRESNQPQHF.

This chain connects TRBV6-2 or TRBV6-3 to TRBJ1-5; 7 nucleotides line up with TRBD1. Per germline, CDR1 MNHEY and CDR2 SVGEGT. The ends lost 0 bases at V and 5 bases at J; junction bases unmatched: 16. The CDR3 length is 19 residues. The CDR3 reads CASSYSLGDSARKHQPQHF. The CDR3, as DNA: TGTGCCAGCAGTTACTCGTTGGGGGACAGTGCAAGGAAACATCAGCCCCAGCATTTT.

The genes are TRBV7-8 and TRBJ2-4; tentative D call: TRBD2 (6 bases). Germline assignment: CDR1 SGHVS and CDR2 FQNEAQ. V was pared by 6 bases and J by 5 bases, with 14 bases between. The CDR3 spans 14 residues. DNA for the CDR3: TGTGCCAGCAGGGGAGGCGGAGGGGAAAACATTCAGTACTTC. This translates into CASRGGGGENIQYF.

The CDR3 region is CASSRGSAGGHEQFF. For the CDR3, the DNA is TGCGCCAGCAGCCGAGGCTCGGCGGGAGGTCATGAGCAGTTCTTC. The chain recombines TRBV5-1 with TRBJ2-1; 8 positions agree with TRBD2. The CDR3 runs to 15 residues. CDR1 and CDR2 from the germline V gene are SGHRS and YFSETQ. Losses at the gene ends were 4 bases for V and 8 bases for J; bases not matched to a gene: 11. Complete variable domain (other parts from reference TRBV5-1 and TRBJ2-1): KAGVTQTPRYLIKTRGQQVTLSCSPISGHRSVSWYQQTPGQGLQFLFEYFSETQRNKGNFPGRFSGRQFSNSRSEMNVSTLELGDSALYLCASSRGSAGGHEQFFGPGTRLTVL.

J is TRBJ2-3 and V is TRBV27, with D maybe TRBD2 (5 bases). Trimming took off 5 bases at V and 0 bases at J, with 12 bases between the two ends. Germline CDR1 MNHEY, CDR2 SMNVEV (reference sequence). The CDR3 spans 15 residues. This chain's CDR3 is CASSIQRSSTDTQYF. In nucleotides, the CDR3 is TGTGCCAGCAGTATACAGCGGAGTAGCACAGATACGCAGTATTTT.

The chain uses TRBV19 and TRBJ2-1, with 8 bases that match TRBD2. V shed 4 bases, J shed 8 bases, and the junction held 10 bases outside the gene matches. The CDR3 sequence is 15 residues long. Germline-derived CDR1 and CDR2 are LNHDA and SQIVND (reference sequence). The CDR3, as DNA: TGTGCCAGTAGTAGGGAGGGACTAGGGGGGGATGAGCAGTTCTTC. Translating gives CASSREGLGGDEQFF.

The chain joins TRBV7-9 to TRBJ2-7; perhaps TRBD2 as D (5 bases). V lost 5 bases to trimming and J lost 0 bases, with 14 bases between them. Germline V lookup: CDR1 SEHNR, CDR2 FQNEAQ (reference sequence). The CDR3 extends over 15 amino acids. The CDR3 loop is CASSTSGSSSYEQYF. The CDR3 DNA reads TGTGCCAGCAGCACAAGCGGATCAAGCTCCTACGAGCAGTACTTC.

The chain recombines TRBV19 with TRBJ1-5; D is perhaps TRBD1 (5 bases). The CDR3 consists of 14 residues. The ends were cut back, 0 bases at V and 7 bases at J, with 10 bases in the middle. In germline, CDR1 is LNHDA, CDR2 SQIVND (reference sequence). The CDR3 DNA follows: TGTGCCAGTAGTATAGAGGGGGGTTCGCAGCCCCAGCATTTT. Amino acid sequence: CASSIEGGSQPQHF.

The rearrangement joins TRBV28 to TRBJ1-2; 7 nucleotides align to TRBD1. With 10 bases clipped from V and 2 bases from J, the junction kept 7 bases outside the gene matches. The CDR3 spans 13 residues. CDR1 MDHEN and CDR2 SYDVKM come from the germline V gene. The CDR3 nucleotides are TGTGCCATCGCAGACAGGGCGAACTATGGCTACACCTTC. Encoded protein: CAIADRANYGYTF.

The chain has TRBV14 and TRBJ2-1; 7 positions match TRBD2. J gave up 0 bases and V 2 bases, and 7 bases lay outside the gene matches. Germline V gene data show CDR1 as SGHDN and CDR2 as FVKESK. The CDR3 extends over 17 amino acids. The CDR3 nucleotides are TGTGCCAGCAGCCAAACTTGGGGCGGGAGCTCCTACAATGAGCAGTTCTTC. Translated: CASSQTWGGSSYNEQFF.

The CDR3 coding sequence is TGTGCCAGCCACAGTCGGACAGACATGAGCTCCTATAATTCACCCCTCCACTTT. This encodes CASHSRTDMSSYNSPLHF. The chain couples TRBV7-8 to TRBJ1-6, with D perhaps TRBD1 (6 bases). Trimming removed 8 bases from V and 0 bases from J, with 20 bases in between. CDR3 length equals 18 residues. Germline V lookup: CDR1 SGHVS, CDR2 FQNEAQ. Full variable domain (missing parts from reference TRBV7-8 and TRBJ1-6): GAGVSQSPRYKVAKRGQDVALRCDPISGHVSLFWYQQALGQGPEFLTYFQNEAQLDKSGLPSDRFFAERPEGSVSTLKIQRTQQEDSAVYLCASHSRTDMSSYNSPLHFGNGTRLTVT.

This clone was recorded a few times. CDR3 sequence (DNA): TGTGCCAGTAGTAAGCGACAGGGGGTAAGAAATGGCTACACCTTC. It is translated as CASSKRQGVRNGYTF. The rearrangement uses TRBV19 and TRBJ1-2, with 9 nucleotides matching TRBD1. Trimming at V came to 4 bases and at J to 6 bases, leaving 9 bases not matched to a gene. Per germline, CDR1 LNHDA and CDR2 SQIVND (reference sequence). CDR3 length equals 15 residues.